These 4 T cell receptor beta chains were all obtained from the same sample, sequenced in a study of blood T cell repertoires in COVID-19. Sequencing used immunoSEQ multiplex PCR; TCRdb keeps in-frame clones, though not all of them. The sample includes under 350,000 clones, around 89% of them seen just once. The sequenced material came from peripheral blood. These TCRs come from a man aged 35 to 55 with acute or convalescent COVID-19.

The CDR3 protein is CATSRLIYGYTF. The CDR3 coding sequence is TGTGCCACCAGCCGACTGATCTATGGCTACACCTTC. The chain employs TRBV6-5 and TRBJ1-2; D is ambiguous. Germline lookup yields CDR1 MNHEY and CDR2 SVGAGI. Trimming shortened V by 10 bases and J by 4 bases, and 13 bases separated the two germline ends. The CDR3 covers 12 residues.

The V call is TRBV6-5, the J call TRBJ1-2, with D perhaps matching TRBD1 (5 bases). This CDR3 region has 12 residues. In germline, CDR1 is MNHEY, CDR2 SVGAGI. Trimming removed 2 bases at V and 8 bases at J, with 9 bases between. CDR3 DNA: TGTGCCAGCAGTTACGTCGGGGGAGGCTACACCTTC. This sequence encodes CASSYVGGGYTF.

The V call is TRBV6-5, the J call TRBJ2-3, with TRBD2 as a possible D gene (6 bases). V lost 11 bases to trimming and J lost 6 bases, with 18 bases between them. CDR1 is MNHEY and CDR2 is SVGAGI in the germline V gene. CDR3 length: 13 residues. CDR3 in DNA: TGTGCCGGCCGGGGAGGTCTTCACGATACGCAGTATTTT. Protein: CAGRGGLHDTQYF.

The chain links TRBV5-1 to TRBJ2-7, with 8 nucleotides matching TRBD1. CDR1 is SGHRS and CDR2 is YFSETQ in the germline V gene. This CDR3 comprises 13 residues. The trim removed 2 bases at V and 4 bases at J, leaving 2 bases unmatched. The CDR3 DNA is TGCGCCAGCAGCTTCCAGGGGGCATACGAGCAGTACTTC. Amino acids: CASSFQGAYEQYF. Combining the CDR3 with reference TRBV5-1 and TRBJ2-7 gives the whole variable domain KAGVTQTPRYLIKTRGQQVTLSCSPISGHRSVSWYQQTPGQGLQFLFEYFSETQRNKGNFPGRFSGRQFSNSRSEMNVSTLELGDSALYLCASSFQGAYEQYFGPGTRLTVT.